The source of this T cell receptor beta chain is a study of cytomegalovirus exposure and HLA in healthy donors. Study outcomes and limitations: Reportedly, fewer N-insertions than the roughly 700-donor mean appeared in an Asian-associated ancestry cluster in a later analysis. There were 160 or so TCR beta chains listed as cytomegalovirus-associated. Roughly uniform sequencing depth across donors was assumed, possibly incorrectly.

A word on this clone: Its antigen is currently unknown.

Researchers ran the PCR with 60 Vbeta and 13 Jbeta primers. Repertoires were generated with immunoSEQ multiplex PCR, while TCRdb's copy carries only in-frame clones and drops some. The table lists more than 95,000 clones, 50% to 80% of them singletons. Germline V gene sequence: CDR1 SGHAT, CDR2 FQNNGV. This CDR3 region has 17 residues. V was pared by 5 bases and J by 4 bases, with 13 bases of the junction left unmatched. Each of the donors was a healthy bone marrow donor. The TCR was taken from a man in his sixties in good health and CMV-seronegative. The sequencing sample was made of PBMCs. The chain uses TRBV11-2 and TRBJ1-1; 10 bases align to TRBD1. CDR3 amino acids: CASSPNRTGGEGTEAFF. The DNA of the CDR3 is TGTGCCAGCAGCCCAAACCGGACAGGGGGTGAGGGCACTGAAGCTTTCTTT.